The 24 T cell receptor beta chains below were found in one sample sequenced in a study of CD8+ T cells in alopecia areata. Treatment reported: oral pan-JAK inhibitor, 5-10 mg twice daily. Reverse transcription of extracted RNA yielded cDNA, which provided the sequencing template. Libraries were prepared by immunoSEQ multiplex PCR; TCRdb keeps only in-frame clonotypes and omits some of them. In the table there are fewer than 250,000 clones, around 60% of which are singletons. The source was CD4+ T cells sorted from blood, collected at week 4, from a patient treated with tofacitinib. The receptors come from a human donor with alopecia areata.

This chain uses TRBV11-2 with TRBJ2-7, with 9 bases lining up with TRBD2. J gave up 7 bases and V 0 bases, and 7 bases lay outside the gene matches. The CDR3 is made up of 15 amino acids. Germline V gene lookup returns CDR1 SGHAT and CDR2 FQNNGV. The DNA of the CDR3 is TGTGCCAGCAGCTTAGAGGGGGCTAGCGGGAAGGAGCAGTACTTC. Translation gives CASSLEGASGKEQYF.

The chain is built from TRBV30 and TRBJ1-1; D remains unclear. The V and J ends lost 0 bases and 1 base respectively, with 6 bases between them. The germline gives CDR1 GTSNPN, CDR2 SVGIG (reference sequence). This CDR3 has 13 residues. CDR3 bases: TGTGCCTGGAGTGTACTAACGAACACTGAAGCTTTCTTT. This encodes CAWSVLTNTEAFF. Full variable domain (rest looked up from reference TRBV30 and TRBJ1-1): SQTIHQWPATLVQPVGSPLSLECTVEGTSNPNLYWYRQAAGRGLQLLFYSVGIGQISSEVPQNLSASRPQDRQFILSSKKLLLSDSGFYLCAWSVLTNTEAFFGQGTRLTVV.

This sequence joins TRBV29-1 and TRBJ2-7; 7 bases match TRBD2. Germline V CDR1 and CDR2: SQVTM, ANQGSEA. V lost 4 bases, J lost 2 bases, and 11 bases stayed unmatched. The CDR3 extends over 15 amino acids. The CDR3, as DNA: TGCAGCGTTGTGATAGGACTAGTGGGGGCCTACGAGCAGTACTTC. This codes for CSVVIGLVGAYEQYF.

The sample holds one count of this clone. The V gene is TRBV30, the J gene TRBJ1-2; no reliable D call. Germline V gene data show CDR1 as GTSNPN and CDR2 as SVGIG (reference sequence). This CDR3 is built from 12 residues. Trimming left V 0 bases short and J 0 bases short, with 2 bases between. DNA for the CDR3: TGTGCCTGGAGTGTCCCTAACTATGGCTACACCTTC. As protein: CAWSVPNYGYTF.

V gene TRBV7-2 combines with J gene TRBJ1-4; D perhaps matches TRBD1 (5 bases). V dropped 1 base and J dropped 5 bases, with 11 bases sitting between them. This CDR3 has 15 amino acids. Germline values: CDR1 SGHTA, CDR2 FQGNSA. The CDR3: CASSLGGRPNEKLFF. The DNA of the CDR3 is TGTGCCAGCAGCTTAGGGGGACGGCCAAATGAAAAACTGTTTTTT.

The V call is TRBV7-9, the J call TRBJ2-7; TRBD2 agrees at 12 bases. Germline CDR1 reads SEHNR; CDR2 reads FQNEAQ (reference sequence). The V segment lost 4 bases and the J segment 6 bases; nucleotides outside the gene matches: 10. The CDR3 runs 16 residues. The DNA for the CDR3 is TGTGCCAGCAGCTCAGCTCCTAGCGGGAGGGCCGCCGAGCAGTACTTC. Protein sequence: CASSSAPSGRAAEQYF.

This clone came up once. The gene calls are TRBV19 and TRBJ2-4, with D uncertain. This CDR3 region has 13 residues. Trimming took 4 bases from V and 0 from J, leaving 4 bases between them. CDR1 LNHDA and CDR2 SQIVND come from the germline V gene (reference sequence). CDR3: CASSKVAKNIQYF. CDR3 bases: TGTGCCAGTAGTAAGGTAGCCAAAAACATTCAGTACTTC. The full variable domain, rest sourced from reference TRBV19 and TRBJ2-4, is DGGITQSPKYLFRKEGQNVTLSCEQNLNHDAMYWYRQDPGQGLRLIYYSQIVNDFQKGDIAEGYSVSREKKESFPLTVTSAQKNPTAFYLCASSKVAKNIQYFGAGTRLSVL.

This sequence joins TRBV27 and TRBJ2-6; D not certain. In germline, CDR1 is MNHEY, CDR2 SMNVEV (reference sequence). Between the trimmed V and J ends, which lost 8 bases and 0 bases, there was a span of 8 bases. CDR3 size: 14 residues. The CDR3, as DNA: TGTGCCAGCTGTCGGGCCTCTGGGGCCAACGTCCTGACTTTC. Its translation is CASCRASGANVLTF.

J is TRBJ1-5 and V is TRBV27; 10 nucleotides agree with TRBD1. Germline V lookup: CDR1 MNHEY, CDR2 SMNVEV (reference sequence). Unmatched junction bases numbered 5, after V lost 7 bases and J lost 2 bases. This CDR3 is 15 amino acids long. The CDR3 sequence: CASKQTGGRNQPQHF. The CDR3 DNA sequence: TGTGCCAGCAAACAGACAGGGGGCCGCAATCAGCCCCAGCATTTT.

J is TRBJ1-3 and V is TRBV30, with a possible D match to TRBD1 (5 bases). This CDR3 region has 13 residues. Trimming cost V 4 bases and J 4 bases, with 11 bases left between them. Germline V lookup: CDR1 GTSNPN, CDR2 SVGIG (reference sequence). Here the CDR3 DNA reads TGTGCCTGGACAGGGTCGTACGGAAACACCATATATTTT. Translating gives CAWTGSYGNTIYF.

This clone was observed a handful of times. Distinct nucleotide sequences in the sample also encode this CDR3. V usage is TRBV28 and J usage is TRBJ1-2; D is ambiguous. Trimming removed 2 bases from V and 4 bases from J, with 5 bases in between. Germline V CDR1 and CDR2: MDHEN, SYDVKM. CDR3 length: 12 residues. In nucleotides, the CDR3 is TGTGCCAGCAGTTTAGGGAGCTATGGCTACACCTTC. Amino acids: CASSLGSYGYTF.

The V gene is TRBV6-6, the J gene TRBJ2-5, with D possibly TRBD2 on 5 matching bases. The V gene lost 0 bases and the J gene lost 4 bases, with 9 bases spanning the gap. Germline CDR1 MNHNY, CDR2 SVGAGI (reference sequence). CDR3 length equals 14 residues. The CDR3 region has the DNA TGTGCCAGCAGTTACTCGTTAGCGCGAGAGACCCAGTACTTC. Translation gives CASSYSLARETQYF.

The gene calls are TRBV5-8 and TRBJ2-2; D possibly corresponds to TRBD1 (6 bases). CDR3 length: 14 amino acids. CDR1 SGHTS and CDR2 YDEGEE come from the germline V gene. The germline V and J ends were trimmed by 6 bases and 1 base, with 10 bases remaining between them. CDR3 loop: CASIPGQNTGELFF. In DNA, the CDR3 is TGTGCCAGCATCCCGGGACAGAACACCGGGGAGCTGTTTTTT. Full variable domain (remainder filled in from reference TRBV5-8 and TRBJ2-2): EAGVTQSPTHLIKTRGQQATLRCSPISGHTSVYWYQQALGLGLQFLLWYDEGEERNRGNFPPRFSGRQFPNYSSELNVNALELEDSALYLCASIPGQNTGELFFGEGSRLTVL.

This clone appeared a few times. The CDR3 is CAWKVRGLSSGANVLTF. Here the CDR3 DNA reads TGTGCCTGGAAGGTACGAGGGCTCAGCTCTGGGGCCAACGTCCTGACTTTC. The V gene is TRBV30, the J gene TRBJ2-6; D may be TRBD2 (5 bases). This CDR3 has 17 residues. Trimming stripped 4 bases from V and 0 bases from J, with 16 bases between. Germline CDR1 and CDR2: GTSNPN and SVGIG (reference sequence).

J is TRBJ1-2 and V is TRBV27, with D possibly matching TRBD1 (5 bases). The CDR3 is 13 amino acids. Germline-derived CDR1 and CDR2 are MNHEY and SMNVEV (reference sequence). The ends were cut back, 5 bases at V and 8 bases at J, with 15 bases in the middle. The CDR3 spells CASSGPGLRGYTF. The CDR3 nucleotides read TGTGCCAGCAGTGGGCCGGGACTGAGGGGCTACACCTTC.

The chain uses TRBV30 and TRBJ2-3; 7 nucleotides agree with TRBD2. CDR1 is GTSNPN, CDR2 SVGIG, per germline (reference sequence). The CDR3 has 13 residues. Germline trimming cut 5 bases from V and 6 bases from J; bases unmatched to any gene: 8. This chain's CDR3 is CAWRLAGRDTQYF. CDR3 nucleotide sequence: TGTGCCTGGCGACTAGCCGGCCGCGATACGCAGTATTTT.

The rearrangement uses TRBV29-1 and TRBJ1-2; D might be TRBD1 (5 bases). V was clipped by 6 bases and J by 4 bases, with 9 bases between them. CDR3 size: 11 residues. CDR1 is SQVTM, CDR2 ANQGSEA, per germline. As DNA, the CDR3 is TGCAGCGTGGGGGGGTTCTATGGCTACACCTTC. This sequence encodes CSVGGFYGYTF.

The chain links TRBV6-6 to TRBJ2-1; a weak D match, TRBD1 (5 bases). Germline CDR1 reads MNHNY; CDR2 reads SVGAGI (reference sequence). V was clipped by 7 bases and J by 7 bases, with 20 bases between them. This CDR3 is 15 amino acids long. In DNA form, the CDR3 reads TGTGCCAGCAACCAGGCTCAAGCAGGGCGGAATGAGCAGTTCTTC. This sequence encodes CASNQAQAGRNEQFF.

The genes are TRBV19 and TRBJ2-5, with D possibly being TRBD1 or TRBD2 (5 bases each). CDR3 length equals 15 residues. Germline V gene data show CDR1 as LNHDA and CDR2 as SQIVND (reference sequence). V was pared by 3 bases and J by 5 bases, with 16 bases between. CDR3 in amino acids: CASSIARDQRETQYF. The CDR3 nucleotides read TGTGCCAGTAGTATCGCCCGGGACCAGCGGGAGACCCAGTACTTC.

The CDR3 nucleotides read TGCAGCGTTGAAGATCGAGGCGGGAGGCCCTCGAACACCGGGGAGCTGTTTTTT. It codes for CSVEDRGGRPSNTGELFF. V usage is TRBV29-1 and J usage is TRBJ2-2, with TRBD2 matching over 8 bases. The CDR3 is made up of 18 amino acids. Per germline, CDR1 SQVTM and CDR2 ANQGSEA. The V segment lost 0 bases and the J segment 0 bases; nucleotides outside the gene matches: 9.

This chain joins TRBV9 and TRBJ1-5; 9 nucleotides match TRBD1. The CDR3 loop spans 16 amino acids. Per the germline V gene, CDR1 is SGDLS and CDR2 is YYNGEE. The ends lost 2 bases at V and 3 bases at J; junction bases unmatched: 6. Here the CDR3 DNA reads TGTGCCAGCAGCGTCGACGGGACAGGGTCCAATCAGCCCCAGCATTTT. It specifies CASSVDGTGSNQPQHF. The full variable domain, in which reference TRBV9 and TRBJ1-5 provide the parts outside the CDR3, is DSGVTQTPKHLITATGQRVTLRCSPRSGDLSVYWYQQSLDQGLQFLIQYYNGEERAKGNILERFSAQQFPDLHSELNLSSLELGDSALYFCASSVDGTGSNQPQHFGDGTRLSIL.

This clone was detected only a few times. This CDR3 reads CASSPQAVSYEQYF. Written as DNA, the CDR3 is TGTGCCAGCAGCCCACAGGCGGTCTCCTACGAGCAGTACTTC. The chain uses TRBV7-2 and TRBJ2-7, with D tentatively TRBD1 (5 bases). This CDR3 has 14 amino acids. V lost 5 bases and J 0 bases, leaving 11 bases between the germline ends. Germline lookup yields CDR1 SGHTA and CDR2 FQGNSA.

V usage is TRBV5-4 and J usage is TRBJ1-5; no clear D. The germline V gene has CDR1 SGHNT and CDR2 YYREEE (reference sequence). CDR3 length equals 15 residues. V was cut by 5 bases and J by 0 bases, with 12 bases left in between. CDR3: CASSSDGNSNQPQHF. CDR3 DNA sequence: TGTGCCAGCAGTAGCGACGGTAATAGCAATCAGCCCCAGCATTTT.

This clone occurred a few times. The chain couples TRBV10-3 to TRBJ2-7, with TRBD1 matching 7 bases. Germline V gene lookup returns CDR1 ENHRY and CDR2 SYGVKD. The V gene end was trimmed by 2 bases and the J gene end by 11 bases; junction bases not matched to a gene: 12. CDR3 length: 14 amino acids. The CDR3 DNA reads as TGTGCCATCAGTGAGGGGGACAGAGGTCTATTTAAGTACTTC. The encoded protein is CAISEGDRGLFKYF.